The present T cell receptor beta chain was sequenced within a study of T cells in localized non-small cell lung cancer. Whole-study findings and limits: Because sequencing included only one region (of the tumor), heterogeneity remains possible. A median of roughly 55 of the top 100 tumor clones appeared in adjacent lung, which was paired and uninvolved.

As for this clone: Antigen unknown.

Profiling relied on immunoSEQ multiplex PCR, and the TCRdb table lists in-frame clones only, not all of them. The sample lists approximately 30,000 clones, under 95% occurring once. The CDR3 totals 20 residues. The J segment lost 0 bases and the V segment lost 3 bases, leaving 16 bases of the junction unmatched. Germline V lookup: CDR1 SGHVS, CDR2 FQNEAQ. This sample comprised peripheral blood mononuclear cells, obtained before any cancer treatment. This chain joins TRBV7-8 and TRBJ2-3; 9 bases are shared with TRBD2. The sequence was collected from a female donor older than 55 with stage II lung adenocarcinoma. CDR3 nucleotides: TGTGCCAGCAGCTTTCGAGGGACTAGCAGAACTTCCTCTAGCACAGATACGCAGTATTTT. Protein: CASSFRGTSRTSSSTDTQYF.